The rows below give T cell receptor beta chains drawn from one sample of a study of response to subunit inactivated influenza vaccine. TCRdb reanalysed the RT-PCR reads using MiXCR and keeps one entry per CDR3 protein. The sample shows under 200,000 distinct CDR3 sequences, roughly 11% of them seen only once. The specimen was non-naive T cells sorted from PBMCs, collected about 40 days after vaccination. These receptors originate from a man over 45 who received an inactivated influenza vaccine. Each CDR3 is given with its conserved first and last residue. A D gene is named only where the DNA matches it firmly. The listing skips clone size in some rows; elsewhere it reads once, few, many or a size class.

d_call	v_call	clone_size	j_call	cdr3_nt	cdr3_aa
-	TRBV7-2	few	TRBJ1-4	TGTGCCAGCAGAAGGTGGCCTAAGGATGAAAAACTGTTTTTT	CASRRWPKDEKLFF
-	TRBV20-1	-	TRBJ1-2	TGCAGTGCTATTGACCCTAACTATGGCTACACCTTC	CSAIDPNYGYTF
-	TRBV7-9	many	TRBJ2-2	TGTGCCAGCAGCTTCTCCAGGGGAACCGGGGAGCTGTTTTTT	CASSFSRGTGELFF
-	TRBV3-1	few	TRBJ2-7	TGTGCCAGCAGCCAAAGATTCGTCGAGCAGTACTTC	CASSQRFVEQYF
TRBD1	TRBV30	few	TRBJ2-2	TGTGCCTGCGTCCCGGGACAGGGGGCTACCGGGGAGCTGTTTTTT	CACVPGQGATGELFF
-	TRBV29-1	-	TRBJ2-1	TGCAGCGTTGAAGGTACAGGGACAAACTACAATGAGCAGTTCTTC	CSVEGTGTNYNEQFF
TRBD1	TRBV19	-	TRBJ2-3	TGTGCCAGTAGCCTTCCGGGACAGGGGTTTTCAGATACGCAGTATTTT	CASSLPGQGFSDTQYF
-	TRBV10-3	many	TRBJ1-5	TGTGCCTCCGGGGGTTCCAATCAGCCCCAGCATTTT	CASGGSNQPQHF
TRBD1	TRBV6-1	many	TRBJ1-1	TGTGCCAGCAGACCGGACAGGGGTAAAGGGGGGAACACTGAAGCTTTCTTT	CASRPDRGKGGNTEAFF
TRBD1	TRBV18	few	TRBJ1-2	TGTGCCAGCTCACCTGCCAGGGGGCTGGCTAACTATGGCTACACCTTC	CASSPARGLANYGYTF
-	TRBV20-1	-	TRBJ1-1	TGCAGTGCTAGCACAGGCCGGAGCATGAACACTGAAGCTTTCTTT	CSASTGRSMNTEAFF
-	TRBV11-2	-	TRBJ1-1	TGTGCCAGCAGCTCCGGGGGGCGGGGATCCACTGAAGCTTTCTTT	CASSSGGRGSTEAFF
-	TRBV6-1	-	TRBJ2-3	TGTGCCAGCAGTCCACGGGACACCAGGGCTACAGATACGCAGTATTTT	CASSPRDTRATDTQYF
-	TRBV10-3	few	TRBJ2-3	TGTGCCATCAGTGATAGGGGACGCACAGATACGCAGTATTTT	CAISDRGRTDTQYF
-	TRBV7-9	many	TRBJ2-7	TGTGCCAGCAGCTTAGTCAGCGGGTTCACCTACGAGCAGTACTTC	CASSLVSGFTYEQYF
-	TRBV7-6	-	TRBJ2-7	TGTGCCAGTAAATTCAGGACTCCCTACGAGCAGTACTTC	CASKFRTPYEQYF
-	TRBV3-1	few	TRBJ2-1	TGTGCCAGCAGCCAGGCCTTTGGGCAGGGAGGATATGAGCAGTTCTTC	CASSQAFGQGGYEQFF
-	TRBV20-1	-	TRBJ2-3	TGCAGTGCTATAAGGGCAGATACGCAGTATTTT	CSAIRADTQYF
-	TRBV5-1	-	TRBJ2-7	TGCGCCAGCAGCTTGGGTCCCGCGGCGGGAACTAGCTCCTACGAGCAGTACTTC	CASSLGPAAGTSSYEQYF
TRBD1	TRBV28	-	TRBJ1-1	TGTGCCAGCAGTTTTTCAACTTATACTTGGGACAGACTAAACACTGAAGCTTTCTTT	CASSFSTYTWDRLNTEAFF
TRBD2	TRBV3-1	many	TRBJ2-7	TGTGCCAGCAGCCAGAGTGCTAGCGGGAGTGTCGAGCAGTACTTC	CASSQSASGSVEQYF
-	TRBV21-1	-	TRBJ2-5	TGTGCCAGCAGCTCGGGACAGGGGAAAAAATGGTTCTCTCAAGAGACCCAGTACTTC	CASSSGQGKKWFSQETQYF
-	TRBV5-5	few	TRBJ2-7	TGTGCCAGCAGCTTGGAATGGATCGCTAGCGAGCAGTACTTC	CASSLEWIASEQYF
-	TRBV6-1	few	TRBJ2-7	TGTGCCACCTTCGGGATCGGGTCCTACGAGCAGTACTTC	CATFGIGSYEQYF
TRBD1	TRBV24-1	many	TRBJ2-5	TGTGCCACCAGTGATTCCCTCGGGACAGGGAAAGAGACCCAGTACTTC	CATSDSLGTGKETQYF
-	TRBV5-1	many	TRBJ2-1	TGCGCCAGCAGCTTGGCTCTCAATGAGCAGTTCTTC	CASSLALNEQFF
-	TRBV7-9	-	TRBJ1-1	TGTGCCAGCAGCTTACTAAGTGCCCTTGAAGCTTTCTTT	CASSLLSALEAFF
-	TRBV6-2/TRBV6-3	many	TRBJ1-1	TGTGCCAGCAGCCGCCATACGACAGGGAACACTGAAGCTTTCTTT	CASSRHTTGNTEAFF
-	TRBV10-3	-	TRBJ1-1	TGTGCCATCGGGTGGGAGAACACTGAAGCTTTCTTT	CAIGWENTEAFF
-	TRBV5-1	few	TRBJ2-3	TGCGCCAGCAGCTTGGGGCAGGCCTCGGGGGTGGATACGCAGTATTTT	CASSLGQASGVDTQYF
-	TRBV6-5	few	TRBJ2-7	TGTGCCAGCAGTTACTCCCCGGGACTTCCTCCCTACGAGCAGTACTTC	CASSYSPGLPPYEQYF
TRBD2	TRBV4-1	few	TRBJ2-1	TGCGCCAGCAGCCAAGATTCTAGCGGATTCTACAATGAGCAGTTCTTC	CASSQDSSGFYNEQFF
-	TRBV7-7	few	TRBJ2-1	TGTGCCAGCAGCTTAGGGGAGAACTCCCTGGGGAATGAGCAGTTCTTC	CASSLGENSLGNEQFF
TRBD1	TRBV5-1	-	TRBJ2-3	TGCGCCAGCAGTTCCGGGACAGCTTACCTCGCTAGCACAGATACGCAGTATTTT	CASSSGTAYLASTDTQYF
TRBD1	TRBV5-1	many	TRBJ2-1	TGCGCCAGCAGCTTACGGGACAGGGGGCGGAATGAGCAGTTCTTC	CASSLRDRGRNEQFF
-	TRBV2	-	TRBJ1-3	TGTGCCAGCAGCGGTCTTCTAAGCTCTGGAAACACCATATATTTT	CASSGLLSSGNTIYF
-	TRBV2	few	TRBJ2-3	TGTGCCAGCAGATCCTGGACCAGAAGTTTTGATACGCAGTATTTT	CASRSWTRSFDTQYF
-	TRBV20-1	many	TRBJ2-5	TGCAGTGTACACCGAGGGAAGACCCAGTACTTC	CSVHRGKTQYF
-	TRBV11-3	many	TRBJ2-3	TGTGCCAGCAGCTTAGATCAGGGCCGCACAGATACGCAGTATTTT	CASSLDQGRTDTQYF
TRBD2	TRBV7-6	few	TRBJ2-3	TGTGCCAGCAGACCTACTAGCGGGGTCACAGATACGCAGTATTTT	CASRPTSGVTDTQYF
TRBD2	TRBV7-6	few	TRBJ2-2	TGTGCCAGCAGCTCTACCCCGGGACTAGCGGGGGGCCCGAACACCGGGGAGCTGTTTTTT	CASSSTPGLAGGPNTGELFF
TRBD1	TRBV28	few	TRBJ2-1	TGTGCCAGCAGTTCCCTTACCGGGACAGCATCTTCCTACAATGAGCAGTTCTTC	CASSSLTGTASSYNEQFF
-	TRBV20-1	-	TRBJ1-1	TGCAGTGTTCTCCAGGGTGCCACTGAAGCTTTCTTT	CSVLQGATEAFF
TRBD1	TRBV20-1	few	TRBJ2-4	TGCAGTGCAGCACAGGGGATACTAGCCAAAAACATTCAGTACTTC	CSAAQGILAKNIQYF
-	TRBV29-1	many	TRBJ2-5	TGCAGCGTTGAACCGGGTTGGGGAGAGACCCAGTACTTC	CSVEPGWGETQYF
TRBD2	TRBV2	-	TRBJ2-5	TGTGCCAGCGTGAGCGGGGATCGGAGGACCCAGTACTTC	CASVSGDRRTQYF
TRBD1	TRBV19	many	TRBJ1-5	TGTGCCAGTAGTATCCGAGACAGGGAATATAGCAATCAGCCCCAGCATTTT	CASSIRDREYSNQPQHF
-	TRBV7-8	few	TRBJ1-4	TGTGCCAGCAGCGTGGGAGGATCAGCTAATGAAAAACTGTTTTTT	CASSVGGSANEKLFF
TRBD1	TRBV5-4	-	TRBJ2-1	TGTGCCAGCAGCTTGATGACAGGGTCAAATCTCAATGAGCAGTTCTTC	CASSLMTGSNLNEQFF
TRBD1	TRBV27	many	TRBJ2-2	TGTGCCAGCACCGCACAGGGGGCCGGGGAGCTGTTTTTT	CASTAQGAGELFF
TRBD1	TRBV29-1	many	TRBJ1-4	TGCAGCGTTGGGGACAGGCATGAAAAACTGTTTTTT	CSVGDRHEKLFF
TRBD1	TRBV7-2	-	TRBJ2-1	TGTGCCAGCAGCTTAGAGGGCAGGGGGTACAATGAGCAGTTCTTC	CASSLEGRGYNEQFF
-	TRBV20-1	few	TRBJ1-5	TGCAGTGCACTCGTTGGTAACAGCAATCAGCCCCAGCATTTT	CSALVGNSNQPQHF
-	TRBV12-3/TRBV12-4	-	TRBJ2-7	TGTGCCAGCAGTTTGGCAGGGATGTACGAGCAGTACTTC	CASSLAGMYEQYF
TRBD2	TRBV4-3	-	TRBJ2-5	TGCGCCAGCAGCCAACGGGGGGGGGGTGCGGAGACCCAGTACTTC	CASSQRGGGAETQYF